One sample yielded the 22 T cell receptor beta chains listed below, sequenced in a study of T cell responses to AZD1222 COVID-19 vaccine. Some clones are missing from TCRdb's copy, which holds only in-frame ones; the method was immunoSEQ multiplex PCR. Altogether roughly 99,000 clones are present, around 90% being singletons, with the ten largest covering approximately 4.3%. Here the sequenced sample was peripheral blood, taken on day 0 of AZD1222 vaccination. The receptors stem from an adult in good health.

The chain recombines TRBV30 with TRBJ1-6; D is uncertain. Trimming took 8 bases from V and 0 from J, leaving 14 bases between them. Germline V gene data show CDR1 as GTSNPN and CDR2 as SVGIG (reference sequence). The CDR3 covers 15 residues. CDR3 in amino acids: CARKRGSSYNSPLHF. CDR3 sequence (DNA): TGTGCCCGTAAGCGAGGGAGCTCCTATAATTCACCCCTCCACTTT.

CDR3 sequence (DNA): TGTGCCAGCAGCCAGGCCTACGGCTATGGCTACACCTTC. Amino acids: CASSQAYGYGYTF. V is TRBV3-1 (or the pseudogene TRBV3-2) and J is TRBJ1-2; D is uncertain. This CDR3 comprises 13 residues. V was shortened by 3 bases and J by 4 bases, with 9 bases between the two germline ends. Germline V gene sequence: CDR1 LGHDT, CDR2 YNNKEL (reference sequence).

This clone was observed a single time. The V gene is TRBV5-1, the J gene TRBJ2-7, with 8 bases matching TRBD2. V trimming: 0 bases; J trimming: 2 bases; junction bases outside the gene matches: 4. CDR1 SGHRS and CDR2 YFSETQ come from the germline V gene. The CDR3 consists of 15 residues. The CDR3 DNA reads as TGCGCCAGCAGCTTGGCGCGCGGGGGGCCCTACGAGCAGTACTTC. Its translation is CASSLARGGPYEQYF.

The V and J genes are TRBV20-1 and TRBJ2-1; TRBD2 aligns across 8 bases. Per the germline V gene, CDR1 is DFQATT and CDR2 is SNEGSKA (reference sequence). Losses at the gene ends were 3 bases for V and 0 bases for J; bases not matched to a gene: 10. This CDR3 has 17 amino acids. CDR3 DNA sequence: TGCAGTGCTAGTTTCCGGGAGGGCCCGGGCTCCTACAATGAGCAGTTCTTC. It translates to CSASFREGPGSYNEQFF.

This clone was counted once. V gene TRBV5-1 combines with J gene TRBJ2-7; no definite D call. V dropped 0 bases and J dropped 1 base, with 8 bases sitting between them. Germline loops: CDR1 SGHRS, CDR2 YFSETQ. The CDR3 consists of 14 residues. DNA of the CDR3: TGCGCCAGCAGCTTGGGTCAGGAGTCCTACGAGCAGTACTTC. This sequence encodes CASSLGQESYEQYF. The full variable domain, rest sourced from reference TRBV5-1 and TRBJ2-7, is KAGVTQTPRYLIKTRGQQVTLSCSPISGHRSVSWYQQTPGQGLQFLFEYFSETQRNKGNFPGRFSGRQFSNSRSEMNVSTLELGDSALYLCASSLGQESYEQYFGPGTRLTVT.

The rearrangement uses TRBV5-4 and TRBJ2-7, with 13 positions matching TRBD2. Germline V lookup: CDR1 SGHNT, CDR2 YYREEE (reference sequence). V lost 4 bases to trimming and J lost 0 bases; unmatched junction nucleotides: 10. The CDR3 runs 18 residues. The CDR3 region has the DNA TGTGCCAGCAGCAGTAGACTAGCGGGAGGAGACCTCTCCTACGAGCAGTACTTC. It codes for CASSSRLAGGDLSYEQYF. The variable domain in full, with the rest retrieved from reference TRBV5-4 and TRBJ2-7, is ETGVTQSPTHLIKTRGQQVTLRCSSQSGHNTVSWYQQALGQGPQFIFQYYREEENGRGNFPPRFSGLQFPNYSSELNVNALELDDSALYLCASSSRLAGGDLSYEQYFGPGTRLTVT.

The gene calls are TRBV24-1 and TRBJ1-4; 8 bases line up with TRBD1. CDR1 and CDR2 from the germline V gene are KGHDR and SFDVKD. The CDR3 sequence is 17 residues long. J lost 5 bases, V lost 2 bases, and 9 bases had no gene match. In DNA, the CDR3 is TGTGCCACCAGTGATTCCACATCCGGGACAGGAAATGAAAAACTGTTTTTT. It codes for CATSDSTSGTGNEKLFF.

The rearrangement links TRBV7-9 to TRBJ1-1; unclear D gene. The CDR3 runs 11 residues. The germline gives CDR1 SEHNR, CDR2 FQNEAQ (reference sequence). Trimming stripped 5 bases from V and 9 bases from J, with 10 bases between. CDR3 amino acids: CASSGSGKAFF. CDR3 sequence (DNA): TGTGCCAGCAGCGGATCGGGGAAAGCTTTCTTT.

This CDR3 reads CATSRDGVGLSRGELFF. In DNA form, the CDR3 reads TGTGCCACCAGCAGAGATGGGGTGGGGCTGTCAAGAGGGGAACTGTTTTTT. The chain carries TRBV15 and TRBJ1-4; maybe TRBD1 (5 bases). V lost 0 bases to trimming and J lost 12 bases, with 23 bases between them. The CDR3 is made up of 17 amino acids. The germline gives CDR1 LNHNV, CDR2 YYDKDF (reference sequence). Together with reference TRBV15 and TRBJ1-4, the CDR3 gives the full variable domain: DAMVIQNPRYQVTQFGKPVTLSCSQTLNHNVMYWYQQKSSQAPKLLFHYYDKDFNNEADTPDNFQSRRPNTSFCFLDIRSPGLGDTAMYLCATSRDGVGLSRGELFFGSGTQLSVL.

This clone has a handful of counts. The CDR3 spells CASSRQGLRGYTF. The DNA of the CDR3 is TGTGCCAGCAGTAGACAGGGGCTCAGGGGCTACACCTTC. V and J are TRBV5-6 and TRBJ1-2; 8 nucleotides align to TRBD1. The CDR3 has 13 residues. Unmatched junction bases numbered 8, after V lost 5 bases and J lost 8 bases. Germline V lookup: CDR1 SGHDT, CDR2 YYEEEE.

The chain couples TRBV28 to TRBJ1-6; 7 nucleotides line up with TRBD1. The germline V gene has CDR1 MDHEN and CDR2 SYDVKM. J lost 9 bases, V lost 7 bases, and 12 bases had no gene match. The length of the CDR3 is 15 residues. The DNA for the CDR3 is TGTGCCAGCACTCTTATAGACAGGGACTTTTCACCCCTCCACTTT. Translated: CASTLIDRDFSPLHF.

J is TRBJ1-3 and V is TRBV3-1 (or the pseudogene TRBV3-2), with D hard to call. Per the germline V gene, CDR1 is LGHDT and CDR2 is YNNKEL (reference sequence). V lost 0 bases and J lost 6, with 12 bases in between. The length of the CDR3 is 15 residues. The CDR3 protein is CASSQDLGPLNTIYF. The CDR3 DNA follows: TGTGCCAGCAGCCAAGATCTTGGGCCCTTAAACACCATATATTTT.

This sequence joins TRBV28 and TRBJ2-3, with TRBD2 matching over 8 bases. CDR1 is MDHEN and CDR2 is SYDVKM in the germline V gene. J was trimmed by 0 bases and V by 2 bases; bases with no gene match: 7. The CDR3 length is 17 residues. The CDR3 here is CASSLPVAGISTDTQYF. DNA for the CDR3: TGTGCCAGCAGTTTACCCGTAGCGGGGATCAGCACAGATACGCAGTATTTT.

This rearrangement joins TRBV5-4 to TRBJ2-7; D is ambiguous. The CDR3 consists of 14 residues. V lost 4 bases, J lost 7 bases, and 18 bases lay in between. CDR1 is SGHNT, CDR2 YYREEE, per germline (reference sequence). The CDR3 sequence is CASSPTLGSREQYF. The CDR3 nucleotides are TGTGCCAGCAGCCCCACCTTGGGTAGTAGAGAGCAGTACTTC. Complete variable domain (other parts from reference TRBV5-4 and TRBJ2-7): ETGVTQSPTHLIKTRGQQVTLRCSSQSGHNTVSWYQQALGQGPQFIFQYYREEENGRGNFPPRFSGLQFPNYSSELNVNALELDDSALYLCASSPTLGSREQYFGPGTRLTVT.

The V and J genes are TRBV3-1 (or the pseudogene TRBV3-2) and TRBJ2-3; perhaps TRBD1 as D (6 bases). Germline lookup yields CDR1 LGHDT and CDR2 YNNKEL (reference sequence). This CDR3 spans 15 amino acids. The germline V and J ends were trimmed by 4 bases and 1 base, with 12 bases remaining between them. CDR3 residues: CASSLQGPGTDTQYF. CDR3 DNA sequence: TGTGCCAGCAGCCTACAGGGACCCGGCACAGATACGCAGTATTTT.

V usage is TRBV5-1 and J usage is TRBJ2-2; D may match TRBD1 or TRBD2 (5 bases each). Germline CDR1 reads SGHRS; CDR2 reads YFSETQ. The CDR3 sequence is 15 residues long. V shed 2 bases and J shed 4 bases, with 12 bases lying between them. In DNA form, the CDR3 reads TGCGCCAGCAGCTTCCTCGGGGACCTCACCGGGGAGCTGTTTTTT. It translates to CASSFLGDLTGELFF. Full variable domain (remainder filled in from reference TRBV5-1 and TRBJ2-2): KAGVTQTPRYLIKTRGQQVTLSCSPISGHRSVSWYQQTPGQGLQFLFEYFSETQRNKGNFPGRFSGRQFSNSRSEMNVSTLELGDSALYLCASSFLGDLTGELFFGEGSRLTVL.

The chain links TRBV4-1 to TRBJ2-1, with D perhaps TRBD2 (6 bases). Looked up from germline, CDR1 is MGHRA and CDR2 is YSYEKL. The CDR3 totals 15 residues. V gave up 5 bases and J gave up 9 bases, with 20 bases separating them. The CDR3 is CASSFDSGGLGEQFF. The CDR3, as DNA: TGCGCCAGCAGCTTCGACTCAGGAGGGTTAGGTGAGCAGTTCTTC.

This sequence joins TRBV30 and TRBJ1-5, with 7 bases matching TRBD1. Germline V gene lookup returns CDR1 GTSNPN and CDR2 SVGIG (reference sequence). CDR3 length equals 15 residues. V gave up 0 bases and J gave up 4 bases; unmatched junction bases: 6. CDR3 amino acids: CAWSVLRGLNQPQHF. The CDR3 DNA sequence: TGTGCCTGGAGTGTACTTAGGGGGCTGAATCAGCCCCAGCATTTT.

The V and J genes are TRBV2 and TRBJ1-2; 9 nucleotides match TRBD1. Germline lookup yields CDR1 SNHLY and CDR2 FYNNEI. This CDR3 has 14 amino acids. Trimming cost V 2 bases and J 3 bases; bases outside gene matches: 1. CDR3 protein: CASSETGGDYGYTF. The CDR3 DNA reads as TGTGCCAGCAGTGAAACAGGGGGCGACTATGGCTACACCTTC.

V is TRBV29-1 and J is TRBJ2-5; no clear D. Trimming pared 4 bases from V and 1 base from J, leaving 7 bases between. Germline CDR1 reads SQVTM; CDR2 reads ANQGSEA. This CDR3 region has 12 residues. The CDR3 nucleotides read TGCAGCGTTGCGCCAGGCCAAGAGACCCAGTACTTC. As protein: CSVAPGQETQYF.

This clone is medium-sized (0.01 to 0.1%) in the sample. The CDR3 loop is CASSHPVGVNTEAFF. In nucleotides, the CDR3 is TGCGCCAGCAGCCATCCCGTAGGCGTAAACACTGAAGCTTTCTTT. V gene TRBV4-3 combines with J gene TRBJ1-1; D is uncertain. V was trimmed by 3 bases and J by 2 bases, leaving 13 bases between them. CDR1 is LGHNA, CDR2 YSLEER, per germline. This CDR3 is 15 amino acids long.

CDR3 in DNA: TGTGCCAGCAGCCGGGGGATAGCGGGAGTTAATGAGCAGTTCTTC. It specifies CASSRGIAGVNEQFF. This chain uses TRBV6-5 with TRBJ2-1, with 9 bases fitting TRBD2. The CDR3 totals 15 residues. V was pared by 6 bases and J by 7 bases, with 10 bases of the junction left unmatched. Germline CDR1 MNHEY, CDR2 SVGAGI.